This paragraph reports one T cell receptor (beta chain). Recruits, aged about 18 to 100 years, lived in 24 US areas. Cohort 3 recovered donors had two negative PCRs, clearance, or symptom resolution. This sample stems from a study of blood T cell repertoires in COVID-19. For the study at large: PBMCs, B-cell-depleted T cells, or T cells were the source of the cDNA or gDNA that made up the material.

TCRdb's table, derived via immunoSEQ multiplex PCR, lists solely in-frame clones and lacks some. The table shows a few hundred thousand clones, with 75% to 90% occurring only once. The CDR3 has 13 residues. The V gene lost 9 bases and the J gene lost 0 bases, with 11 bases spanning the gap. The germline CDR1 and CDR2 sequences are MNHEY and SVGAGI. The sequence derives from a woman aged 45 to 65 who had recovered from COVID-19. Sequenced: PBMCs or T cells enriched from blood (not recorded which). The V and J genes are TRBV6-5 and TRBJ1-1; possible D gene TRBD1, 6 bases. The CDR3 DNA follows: TGTGCCAGTGCTACAGGGATGAACACTGAAGCTTTCTTT. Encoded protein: CASATGMNTEAFF.